Below, 25 T cell receptor beta chains from the same sample are listed, as sequenced in a study of control samples from healthy donors and cancer patients. Sequencing used immunoSEQ multiplex PCR; TCRdb keeps in-frame clones, though not all of them. The sample yields roughly 130,000 clones, approximately 94% seen once. The sample comprised PBMCs. The receptors shown here come from a man in his fifties with head and neck cancer.

The genes are TRBV10-3 and TRBJ2-1, with TRBD1 matching over 10 bases. V lost 4 bases, J lost 3 bases, and 3 bases stayed unmatched. This CDR3 comprises 15 residues. CDR1 is ENHRY, CDR2 SYGVKD, per germline. Here the CDR3 DNA reads TGTGCCATCAGTGTTAGGGACAGGGGCTACAATGAGCAGTTCTTC. Translating it yields CAISVRDRGYNEQFF.

This chain links TRBV12-3 or TRBV12-4 with TRBJ1-1, with D perhaps matching TRBD1 (6 bases). This CDR3 comprises 13 residues. Trimming took off 3 bases at V and 5 bases at J, with 10 bases between the two ends. The CDR3 spells CASSFQRGTEAFF. The DNA for the CDR3 is TGTGCCAGCAGTTTTCAGAGGGGGACTGAAGCTTTCTTT.

V and J are TRBV5-1 and TRBJ2-7; 11 nucleotides agree with TRBD2. Germline V gene sequence: CDR1 SGHRS, CDR2 YFSETQ. V lost 0 bases, J lost 4 bases, and 3 bases stayed unmatched. The CDR3 has 15 residues. In DNA form, the CDR3 reads TGCGCCAGCAGCTTGGGACTAGCGGGGTGGTACGAGCAGTACTTC. This sequence encodes CASSLGLAGWYEQYF.

CDR3 sequence (DNA): TGTGCCTGGCGACTAGCGGGGGGGCCGCATACGCAGTATTTT. It codes for CAWRLAGGPHTQYF. The chain carries TRBV30 and TRBJ2-3; 14 bases agree with TRBD2. Germline V lookup: CDR1 GTSNPN, CDR2 SVGIG (reference sequence). The CDR3 is 14 residues long. V lost 5 bases to trimming and J lost 7 bases; unmatched junction nucleotides: 5.

The V and J genes are TRBV27 and TRBJ1-6, with D tentatively TRBD1 (5 bases). From germline, CDR1 is MNHEY and CDR2 SMNVEV (reference sequence). The V end lost 6 bases, the J end lost 7 bases, and 10 bases lay between the germline ends. This CDR3 is built from 13 residues. The CDR3 loop reads CASSRNRNSPLHF. CDR3 bases: TGTGCCAGCAGCCGGAACAGGAATTCACCCCTCCACTTT.

This rearrangement joins TRBV5-1 to TRBJ2-7, with D possibly being TRBD1 (5 bases). Germline CDR1 is SGHRS and CDR2 is YFSETQ. The germline V and J ends were trimmed by 1 base and 5 bases, with 16 bases remaining between them. The CDR3 has 15 amino acids. The CDR3 DNA is TGCGCCAGCAGCTTGAGCTCAGGGTCTGAACACGAGCAGTACTTC. The encoded protein is CASSLSSGSEHEQYF.

The chain combines TRBV7-9 with TRBJ1-1; D may be TRBD1 (6 bases). From germline, CDR1 is SEHNR and CDR2 FQNEAQ (reference sequence). The CDR3 is 11 residues long. Trimming took off 7 bases at V and 11 bases at J, with 14 bases between the two ends. CDR3 sequence: CASTNRVRAFF. The DNA for the CDR3 is TGTGCCAGCACTAACAGGGTTCGGGCTTTCTTT.

The chain combines TRBV28 with TRBJ1-4; 10 bases match TRBD1. The trim removed 6 bases at V and 10 bases at J, leaving 14 bases unmatched. This CDR3 is 16 amino acids long. The germline V gene encodes CDR1 MDHEN and CDR2 SYDVKM. CDR3 region: CASRRRTGGSGSKLFF. The CDR3 DNA sequence: TGTGCCAGCAGGCGGCGGACAGGGGGAAGTGGGTCAAAACTGTTTTTT.

This chain joins TRBV27 and TRBJ2-2, with 7 bases matching TRBD1. The germline CDR1 and CDR2 sequences are MNHEY and SMNVEV (reference sequence). The CDR3 has 14 residues. V was clipped by 6 bases and J by 1 base; unmatched bases: 2. CDR3 in amino acids: CASRGQLNTGELFF. The CDR3 DNA sequence: TGTGCCAGCAGGGGACAGCTGAACACCGGGGAGCTGTTTTTT.

The gene calls are TRBV4-1 and TRBJ1-5, with TRBD1 matching 7 bases. The ends lost 1 base at V and 4 bases at J; junction bases unmatched: 7. This CDR3 has 16 residues. Germline CDR1 and CDR2: MGHRA and YSYEKL. CDR3 DNA sequence: TGCGCCAGCAGCCAAGGACAGGGTCCGCTTAATCAGCCCCAGCATTTT. Translation: CASSQGQGPLNQPQHF.

This clone has only a few counts. This chain joins TRBV7-2 and TRBJ2-5; perhaps TRBD2 as D (5 bases). CDR1 is SGHTA and CDR2 is FQGNSA in the germline V gene. V was cut by 5 bases and J by 1 base, with 20 bases left in between. The CDR3 covers 17 residues. This chain's CDR3 is CASSPSLMRLPQETQYF. The CDR3 DNA reads TGTGCCAGCAGCCCGAGTCTTATGAGACTACCCCAAGAGACCCAGTACTTC.

The CDR3 loop reads CASSLTVGVGETQYF. For the CDR3, the DNA is TGTGCCAGCAGCTTAACTGTTGGGGTTGGAGAGACCCAGTACTTC. The J gene is TRBJ2-5, the V gene TRBV7-3; D gene unclear. The CDR3 is 15 residues long. V was cut by 0 bases and J by 4 bases, with 12 bases left in between. Germline CDR1 is SGHTA and CDR2 is FQGTGA.

The rearrangement joins TRBV12-3 or TRBV12-4 to TRBJ1-1; D is undetermined. V lost 7 bases to trimming and J lost 1 base, with 10 bases between them. This CDR3 region has 13 residues. CDR3 region: CASITSPNTEAFF. The CDR3 DNA follows: TGTGCCAGCATCACCAGTCCGAACACTGAAGCTTTCTTT.

The chain carries TRBV18 and TRBJ1-2, with D maybe TRBD1 (5 bases). The CDR3 is made up of 14 amino acids. The germline CDR1 and CDR2 sequences are KGHSH and LQKENI. Trimming pared 3 bases from V and 4 bases from J, leaving 12 bases between. DNA for the CDR3: TGTGCCAGCTCACCGACGAGGGACCCCTATGGCTACACCTTC. Protein product: CASSPTRDPYGYTF.

The V and J genes are TRBV7-3 and TRBJ2-3; the D gene is possibly TRBD2 (6 bases). Germline V CDR1 and CDR2: SGHTA, FQGTGA. Trimming stripped 0 bases from V and 5 bases from J, with 15 bases between. This CDR3 comprises 16 residues. The CDR3 reads CASSLTAAGRGDTQYF. The CDR3 DNA follows: TGTGCCAGCAGCTTAACCGCGGCGGGGCGAGGAGATACGCAGTATTTT.

The chain recombines TRBV6-2 or TRBV6-3 with TRBJ1-5, with 8 bases that match TRBD1. V dropped 5 bases and J dropped 7; count of bases not matched to a gene: 16. This CDR3 spans 17 amino acids. Germline CDR1 is MNHEY and CDR2 is SVGEGT. The CDR3 nucleotides read TGTGCCAGCAGTCAATACCCTGACAGGGGAGGAGGGCAGCCCCAGCATTTT. The encoded protein is CASSQYPDRGGGQPQHF.

The chain carries TRBV27 and TRBJ2-7, with TRBD2 matching 9 bases. This CDR3 is built from 14 residues. Losses at the gene ends were 6 bases for V and 3 bases for J; bases not matched to a gene: 6. From germline, CDR1 is MNHEY and CDR2 SMNVEV (reference sequence). This chain's CDR3 is CASRRGGGFYEQYF. Written as DNA, the CDR3 is TGTGCCAGCAGGCGCGGGGGGGGCTTCTACGAGCAGTACTTC.

This chain connects TRBV21-1 to TRBJ1-6; the tabulated D call, TRBD1, remains unverified against the DNA. TRBV21-1 is recorded as a pseudogene. CDR3 length: 18 amino acids. CDR3 sequence (DNA): TGTGCCAGCAGCAAAGCGCTGGGGCCGACAGACGATAATTCACCCCTCCACTTT. Residues: CASSKALGPTDDNSPLHF.

The chain uses TRBV6-5 and TRBJ1-3; D perhaps matches TRBD1 (5 bases). CDR3 length: 15 residues. CDR1 is MNHEY, CDR2 SVGAGI, per germline. The V end was cut by 0 bases, the J end by 4 bases, with 10 bases between. CDR3 sequence reads: CASSYSGGYGNTIYF. As DNA, the CDR3 is TGTGCCAGCAGTTACTCGGGGGGATACGGAAACACCATATATTTT.

The rearrangement uses TRBV5-1 and TRBJ1-2; 7 bases are shared with TRBD1. Losses at the gene ends were 3 bases for V and 4 bases for J; bases not matched to a gene: 3. Germline lookup yields CDR1 SGHRS and CDR2 YFSETQ. The CDR3 spans 13 residues. CDR3 coding DNA: TGCGCCAGCAGCTGGGACAGCCGCTATGGCTACACCTTC. Its protein is CASSWDSRYGYTF. Complete variable domain (other parts from reference TRBV5-1 and TRBJ1-2): KAGVTQTPRYLIKTRGQQVTLSCSPISGHRSVSWYQQTPGQGLQFLFEYFSETQRNKGNFPGRFSGRQFSNSRSEMNVSTLELGDSALYLCASSWDSRYGYTFGSGTRLTVV.

This clone appeared a few times. V gene TRBV12-5 combines with J gene TRBJ2-3, with D uncertain. CDR3 size: 20 residues. Germline CDR1 is LGHNT and CDR2 is FRNRAP. Trimming left V 1 base short and J 0 bases short, with 23 bases between. CDR3 loop: CASGLAHGRRIPNSTDTQYF. The CDR3 bases are TGTGCTAGTGGTTTGGCCCATGGACGGAGAATTCCTAATAGCACAGATACGCAGTATTTT. The whole variable domain, remainder taken from reference TRBV12-5 and TRBJ2-3, is DARVTQTPRHKVTEMGQEVTMRCQPILGHNTVFWYRQTMMQGLELLAYFRNRAPLDDSGMPKDRFSAEMPDATLATLKIQPSEPRDSAVYFCASGLAHGRRIPNSTDTQYFGPGTRLTVL.

The genes are TRBV4-2 and TRBJ2-3, with no clear D. The CDR3 sequence is 14 residues long. Germline V gene sequence: CDR1 LGHNA, CDR2 YNFKEQ. V dropped 4 bases and J dropped 4 bases, with 12 bases sitting between them. The CDR3 coding sequence is TGTGCCAGCAGCCCCGGCCCCCTGGCAGATACGCAGTATTTT. It encodes CASSPGPLADTQYF.

The gene calls are TRBV4-2 and TRBJ1-1; no definite D call. The CDR3 contains 13 residues. Germline CDR1 and CDR2: LGHNA and YNFKEQ. Trimming cost V 8 bases and J 1 base, with 11 bases left between them. CDR3 coding DNA: TGTGCCAGCCAAGGCGTGGCGAACACTGAAGCTTTCTTT. Its translation: CASQGVANTEAFF.

V is TRBV4-2 and J is TRBJ1-6; D is ambiguous. Trimming took off 1 base at V and 0 bases at J, with 13 bases between the two ends. CDR1 LGHNA and CDR2 YNFKEQ come from the germline V gene. This CDR3 comprises 18 residues. Written as DNA, the CDR3 is TGTGCCAGCAGCCAAGTTGGAGGCCGTGGCTCCTATAATTCACCCCTCCACTTT. It codes for CASSQVGGRGSYNSPLHF.

The V and J genes are TRBV18 and TRBJ2-7, with D possibly being TRBD1 (5 bases). Trimming removed 5 bases at V and 3 bases at J, with 14 bases between. Germline loops: CDR1 KGHSH, CDR2 LQKENI. This CDR3 has 14 residues. This chain's CDR3 is CASSGRVALYEQYF. CDR3 DNA: TGTGCCAGCTCAGGCAGGGTAGCACTCTACGAGCAGTACTTC.